The rows below give T cell receptor beta chains drawn from one sample of a study of blood T cells in healthy people across ages. Via MiXCR, TCRdb re-called the 5' RACE reads, giving one row per CDR3 protein. The sample consists of 2 million or so distinct CDR3 sequences, just under 50% of them appearing once. The sequenced sample was blood. These receptors came from a woman between 40 and 55 years old in good health. CDR3s include the opening cysteine and the closing phenylalanine or tryptophan. D genes are given only for firm matches. Only part of the rows carry a size: once, few, many, or a class if the clone is expanded.

v_call: TRBV20-1; clone_size: few; d_call: NA; j_call: TRBJ1-6; cdr3_aa: CSAMTRGYSPLHF; cdr3_nt: TGCAGTGCTATGACCAGGGGTTATTCACCCCTCCACTTT
v_call: TRBV20-1; clone_size: few; d_call: TRBD1; j_call: TRBJ1-2; cdr3_aa: CSASLKPGQGNYGYTF; cdr3_nt: TGCAGTGCTTCCTTAAAGCCGGGACAGGGAAACTATGGCTACACCTTC
v_call: TRBV6-6; clone_size: NA; d_call: NA; j_call: TRBJ1-2; cdr3_aa: CASRPGETLHGYTF; cdr3_nt: TGTGCCAGCAGGCCAGGCGAGACTCTCCATGGCTACACCTTC
v_call: TRBV6-2/TRBV6-3; clone_size: NA; d_call: NA; j_call: TRBJ2-5; cdr3_aa: CASGRTSETQYF; cdr3_nt: TGTGCCAGCGGACGGACTTCTGAGACCCAGTACTTC
v_call: TRBV2; clone_size: few; d_call: NA; j_call: TRBJ1-4; cdr3_aa: CASSPRRNEKLFF; cdr3_nt: TGTGCCAGCAGTCCCCGACGGAATGAAAAACTGTTTTTT
v_call: TRBV4-1; clone_size: NA; d_call: NA; j_call: TRBJ2-4; cdr3_aa: CASSQEYSRVGKNIQYF; cdr3_nt: TGCGCCAGCAGCCAAGAATATAGTAGGGTTGGGAAGAACATTCAGTACTTC
v_call: TRBV5-5; clone_size: NA; d_call: NA; j_call: TRBJ2-3; cdr3_aa: CASSPRFYTQYF; cdr3_nt: TGTGCCAGCAGCCCACGATTCTATACGCAGTATTTT
v_call: TRBV25-1; clone_size: few; d_call: NA; j_call: TRBJ2-1; cdr3_aa: CASRRTFDEQFF; cdr3_nt: TGTGCCAGCAGACGGACATTCGATGAGCAGTTCTTC
v_call: TRBV6-2/TRBV6-3; clone_size: NA; d_call: TRBD1; j_call: TRBJ2-3; cdr3_aa: CASTSTGFTDTQYF; cdr3_nt: TGTGCCAGTACGTCGACAGGGTTTACAGATACGCAGTATTTT
v_call: TRBV20-1; clone_size: few; d_call: NA; j_call: TRBJ2-7; cdr3_aa: CSAPDPRGHSYEQYF; cdr3_nt: TGCAGTGCTCCCGACCCAAGGGGCCACTCCTACGAGCAGTACTTC
v_call: TRBV7-3; clone_size: few; d_call: NA; j_call: TRBJ1-6; cdr3_aa: CASSFTGVNSPLHF; cdr3_nt: TGTGCCAGCAGCTTCACGGGGGTTAATTCACCCCTCCACTTT
v_call: TRBV4-1; clone_size: NA; d_call: NA; j_call: TRBJ1-2; cdr3_aa: CASSQAEQVYGYTF; cdr3_nt: TGCGCCAGCAGCCAAGCGGAACAGGTCTATGGCTACACCTTC
v_call: TRBV3-1; clone_size: few; d_call: NA; j_call: TRBJ1-2; cdr3_aa: CASSQKGGLSGYTF; cdr3_nt: TGTGCCAGCAGCCAAAAGGGGGGATTGAGTGGCTACACCTTC
v_call: TRBV7-9; clone_size: NA; d_call: NA; j_call: TRBJ1-5; cdr3_aa: CASSTQAGDQPQHF; cdr3_nt: TGTGCCAGCAGCACTCAGGCGGGCGATCAGCCCCAGCATTTT
v_call: TRBV20-1; clone_size: NA; d_call: TRBD2; j_call: TRBJ2-1; cdr3_aa: CSARDLGTSSYNEQFF; cdr3_nt: TGCAGTGCTAGAGATCTCGGGACTAGCTCCTACAATGAGCAGTTCTTC
v_call: TRBV28; clone_size: few; d_call: TRBD2; j_call: TRBJ2-7; cdr3_aa: CASSSLGLAGGLSYEQYF; cdr3_nt: TGTGCCAGCAGTTCGCTAGGACTAGCGGGGGGGCTATCCTACGAGCAGTACTTC
v_call: TRBV20-1; clone_size: few; d_call: TRBD2; j_call: TRBJ2-1; cdr3_aa: CSAPQAGQKYNEQFF; cdr3_nt: TGCAGTGCCCCGCAAGCGGGGCAGAAATACAATGAGCAGTTCTTC
v_call: TRBV7-2; clone_size: NA; d_call: NA; j_call: TRBJ2-3; cdr3_aa: CASSLLGGIADTQYF; cdr3_nt: TGTGCCAGCAGCTTATTAGGGGGGATCGCAGATACGCAGTATTTT
v_call: TRBV20-1; clone_size: once; d_call: NA; j_call: TRBJ2-5; cdr3_aa: CSAREGSGGYETQYF; cdr3_nt: TGCAGTGCTAGAGAAGGAAGTGGAGGGTACGAGACCCAGTACTTC
v_call: TRBV7-2; clone_size: NA; d_call: TRBD2; j_call: TRBJ2-5; cdr3_aa: CASSIGGSGGAQETQYF; cdr3_nt: TGTGCCAGCAGCATAGGAGGCAGCGGGGGGGCCCAAGAGACCCAGTACTTC
v_call: TRBV20-1; clone_size: NA; d_call: TRBD1; j_call: TRBJ2-3; cdr3_aa: CSAYRDRGTDTQYF; cdr3_nt: TGCAGTGCTTACCGGGACAGGGGCACAGATACGCAGTATTTT
v_call: TRBV2; clone_size: NA; d_call: NA; j_call: TRBJ2-6; cdr3_aa: CASSEFLVSGANVLTF; cdr3_nt: TGTGCCAGCAGTGAATTCTTGGTTTCTGGGGCCAACGTCCTGACTTTC
v_call: TRBV5-1; clone_size: NA; d_call: NA; j_call: TRBJ1-1; cdr3_aa: CASSLTEIMNTEAFF; cdr3_nt: TGCGCCAGCAGCTTAACAGAAATCATGAACACTGAAGCTTTCTTT
v_call: TRBV28; clone_size: NA; d_call: NA; j_call: TRBJ1-1; cdr3_aa: CASRLGAVNTEAFF; cdr3_nt: TGTGCCAGCAGGTTGGGGGCGGTGAACACTGAAGCTTTCTTT
v_call: TRBV24-1; clone_size: NA; d_call: NA; j_call: TRBJ2-1; cdr3_aa: CATSDSGTPPYNEQFF; cdr3_nt: TGTGCCACCAGTGACTCCGGGACACCACCCTACAATGAGCAGTTCTTC
v_call: TRBV12-3/TRBV12-4; clone_size: few; d_call: NA; j_call: TRBJ1-5; cdr3_aa: CASSQARGIQRDGRGQPQHF; cdr3_nt: TGTGCCAGCAGTCAAGCCAGGGGAATACAAAGGGACGGGAGGGGTCAGCCCCAGCATTTT
v_call: TRBV3-1; clone_size: NA; d_call: NA; j_call: TRBJ2-7; cdr3_aa: CASSQDQGGANHDYEQYF; cdr3_nt: TGTGCCAGCAGCCAAGATCAGGGGGGGGCTAACCATGACTACGAGCAGTACTTC
v_call: TRBV7-2; clone_size: NA; d_call: NA; j_call: TRBJ2-7; cdr3_aa: CASSPPPQGNEQYF; cdr3_nt: TGTGCCAGCAGCCCACCACCACAGGGTAATGAGCAGTACTTC
v_call: TRBV10-3; clone_size: few; d_call: TRBD2; j_call: TRBJ2-1; cdr3_aa: CAITALPSGRSYNEQFF; cdr3_nt: TGTGCCATCACCGCCCTCCCTAGCGGCCGCTCCTACAATGAGCAGTTCTTC
v_call: TRBV24-1; clone_size: NA; d_call: NA; j_call: TRBJ2-4; cdr3_aa: CATSAGALLGKNIQYF; cdr3_nt: TGTGCCACCAGTGCCGGCGCACTCCTAGGCAAAAACATTCAGTACTTC
v_call: TRBV7-2; clone_size: once; d_call: TRBD1; j_call: TRBJ2-3; cdr3_aa: CASSHGQGELDTQYF; cdr3_nt: TGTGCCAGCAGCCATGGACAGGGAGAGTTGGATACGCAGTATTTT